The present T cell receptor (beta chain) was sequenced within a study of blood T cell repertoires in COVID-19. In the study overall: COVID-19 samples from acute and convalescent phases originated in the United States, Italy and Spain. PBMCs, B-cell-depleted T cells, or T cells provided the cDNA or gDNA that made up the material.

In this sample, this clone turned up once. Per the original data handling: Amplification of reference gene primers provided the estimated nucleated cell counts. The data were produced by immunoSEQ multiplex PCR, yet TCRdb's version contains in-frame clones alone and is incomplete. That table supplies the V and J calls and clone size; D and trimming were determined from the DNA. Altogether under 350,000 clones are present, 75% to 95% being singletons, with the ten largest covering more than 6%. CDR3 length equals 15 residues. V lost 0 bases and J lost 3; bases outside the gene matches: 5. Germline CDR1 is MNHEY and CDR2 is SVGEGT. During active infection, Seattle patients enrolled and were then monitored through disease.

Sequencing was performed on peripheral blood. The rearrangement joins TRBV6-2 or TRBV6-3 to TRBJ2-7; TRBD1 matches at 7 bases. This clonotype originated in a woman in her twenties or thirties with COVID-19, enrolled during active disease. The CDR3 bases are TGTGCCAGCAGTTACTCCACAGGGGAAGGCTACGAGCAGTACTTC. Translation: CASSYSTGEGYEQYF.